The clone carrying this T cell receptor beta chain was observed a few times. The record originates from a study of blood T cell repertoires in COVID-19. Across the whole study: The United States, Italy and Spain supplied acute and convalescent COVID-19 samples.

The protocol was immunoSEQ multiplex PCR, while the TCRdb copy is restricted to in-frame clones and leaves out a portion. The sample consists of about 160,000 clones, around 84% of them appearing once. The CDR3 extends over 13 amino acids. Germline CDR1 and CDR2: SGHDN and FVKESK. Trimming pared 4 bases from V and 14 bases from J, leaving 18 bases between. Symptom resolution, clearance, or two negative PCRs marked the recovered donors of Cohort 3. The chain couples TRBV14 to TRBJ2-1, with D possibly matching TRBD2 (6 bases). The clonotype originates from a woman between 45 and 60 years old who had recovered from COVID-19. The source material was PBMCs or T cells enriched from blood (not recorded which). The chain's CDR3 is CASSLQRWDSKFF. CDR3 bases: TGTGCCAGCAGCCTTCAAAGGTGGGACTCTAAGTTCTTC. Supplemented by reference TRBV14 and TRBJ2-1, the full variable domain reads EAGVTQFPSHSVIEKGQTVTLRCDPISGHDNLYWYRRVMGKEIKFLLHFVKESKQDESGMPNNRFLAERTGGTYSTLKVQPAELEDSGVYFCASSLQRWDSKFFGPGTRLTVL.